Listed below are T cell receptor beta chains from one sample, sequenced in a study of blood T cell repertoires in COVID-19. The assay was immunoSEQ multiplex PCR, and TCRdb's table has in-frame clones only and misses some. The repertoire holds approximately 160,000 clones, with roughly 84% as singletons. Sequencing was done on a sample of peripheral blood. The source is a woman in her sixties with acute or convalescent COVID-19. CDR3s include the opening cysteine and the closing phenylalanine or tryptophan. Each record gives: V gene, D gene, CDR3 length, J gene, clone size, CDR3 DNA, CDR3 protein. A D gene is named only where the DNA matches it firmly. The listing skips clone size in some rows; elsewhere it reads once, few, many or a size class.

V gene: TRBV28; D gene: NA; CDR3 length: 18; J gene: TRBJ1-1; clone size: NA; CDR3 DNA: TGTGCCAGCAGTTTCGACGTCAACCCCGGACACCTGAACACTGAAGCTTTCTTT; CDR3 protein: CASSFDVNPGHLNTEAFF
V gene: TRBV9; D gene: TRBD2; CDR3 length: 18; J gene: TRBJ2-1; clone size: NA; CDR3 DNA: TGTGCCAGCAGCGTAGGTGACAGCGGGGGCCAGGGCTACAATGAGCAGTTCTTC; CDR3 protein: CASSVGDSGGQGYNEQFF
V gene: TRBV21-1; D gene: NA; CDR3 length: 13; J gene: TRBJ1-2; clone size: NA; CDR3 DNA: TGTGCCAGCAGCAAAAAGAACCCCCCGAGGGACACCTTC; CDR3 protein: CASSKKNPPRDTF
V gene: TRBV6-2/TRBV6-3; D gene: TRBD2; CDR3 length: 18; J gene: TRBJ2-5; clone size: NA; CDR3 DNA: TGTGCCAGCAGTTACAACCATAAAGCGGGGTATGTCCAAGAGACCCAGTACTTC; CDR3 protein: CASSYNHKAGYVQETQYF
V gene: TRBV15; D gene: NA; CDR3 length: 16; J gene: TRBJ1-5; clone size: NA; CDR3 DNA: TGTGCCACCAGCAGAGATGGAGGGGCCTCCGATCAGCCCCAGCATTTT; CDR3 protein: CATSRDGGASDQPQHF
V gene: TRBV4-2; D gene: TRBD1; CDR3 length: 15; J gene: TRBJ2-7; clone size: few; CDR3 DNA: TGTGCCAGCAGCCAAGTTACAGGGGGCTCCTACGAGCAGTACTTC; CDR3 protein: CASSQVTGGSYEQYF
V gene: TRBV30; D gene: NA; CDR3 length: 11; J gene: TRBJ2-5; clone size: NA; CDR3 DNA: TGTGCCTGGAGTCGCCGGGAGACCCAGTACTTC; CDR3 protein: CAWSRRETQYF
V gene: TRBV24-1; D gene: NA; CDR3 length: 15; J gene: TRBJ1-1; clone size: NA; CDR3 DNA: TGTGCCACCAGTGACCCAACATCGGGGGACACTGAAGCTTTCTTT; CDR3 protein: CATSDPTSGDTEAFF
V gene: TRBV7-2; D gene: TRBD1; CDR3 length: 14; J gene: TRBJ1-2; clone size: NA; CDR3 DNA: TGTGCCAGCAGCTTCACCGGGACAGACTATGGCTACACCTTC; CDR3 protein: CASSFTGTDYGYTF
V gene: TRBV7-2; D gene: TRBD1; CDR3 length: 14; J gene: TRBJ1-6; clone size: few; CDR3 DNA: TGTGCCAGCAGCCCCGGACAGGAAAATTCACCCCTCCACTTT; CDR3 protein: CASSPGQENSPLHF
V gene: TRBV6-1; D gene: TRBD1; CDR3 length: 18; J gene: TRBJ2-6; clone size: NA; CDR3 DNA: TGTGCCAGCAGTGAAAGGCTGGACAGGGGGGCTGGGGCCAACGTCCTGACTTTC; CDR3 protein: CASSERLDRGAGANVLTF
V gene: TRBV6-5; D gene: TRBD1; CDR3 length: 14; J gene: TRBJ2-1; clone size: NA; CDR3 DNA: TGTGCCAGCAGGGTTCACAGGGGTAATAATGAGCAGTTCTTC; CDR3 protein: CASRVHRGNNEQFF
V gene: TRBV6-2/TRBV6-3; D gene: NA; CDR3 length: 14; J gene: TRBJ1-1; clone size: NA; CDR3 DNA: TGTGCCAGCAGTCAGGGACAAACGAACACTGAAGCTTTCTTT; CDR3 protein: CASSQGQTNTEAFF
V gene: TRBV2; D gene: TRBD1; CDR3 length: 13; J gene: TRBJ1-4; clone size: NA; CDR3 DNA: TGTGCCAGCAGACCTCCAGGGGGCGGAAAACTGTTTTTT; CDR3 protein: CASRPPGGGKLFF
V gene: TRBV2; D gene: TRBD2; CDR3 length: 14; J gene: TRBJ2-2; clone size: NA; CDR3 DNA: TGTGCCAGCAAGACTAGCGGGGGGACCGGGGAGCTGTTTTTT; CDR3 protein: CASKTSGGTGELFF
V gene: TRBV27; D gene: TRBD1; CDR3 length: 15; J gene: TRBJ2-7; clone size: NA; CDR3 DNA: TGTGCCAGCAGTTTAGGAGACAGGGGGCTTTACGAGCAGTACTTC; CDR3 protein: CASSLGDRGLYEQYF
V gene: TRBV2; D gene: TRBD1; CDR3 length: 14; J gene: TRBJ1-2; clone size: NA; CDR3 DNA: TGTGCCACCCTTGACGACAGGGGCCAGGGAGGCTACACCTTC; CDR3 protein: CATLDDRGQGGYTF
V gene: TRBV28; D gene: NA; CDR3 length: 16; J gene: TRBJ1-3; clone size: NA; CDR3 DNA: TGTGCCAGCCGTGGAGGAGGGATGGACTCTGGAAACACCATATATTTT; CDR3 protein: CASRGGGMDSGNTIYF
V gene: TRBV23-1; D gene: NA; CDR3 length: 14; J gene: TRBJ2-5; clone size: NA; CDR3 DNA: TGCGCCAGCAGTCATCCCGGACAGCAAGAGACCCAGTACTTC; CDR3 protein: CASSHPGQQETQYF
V gene: TRBV29-1; D gene: TRBD1; CDR3 length: 14; J gene: TRBJ1-1; clone size: NA; CDR3 DNA: TGCAGCGTTGCGAGACAGGGTGGAAACACTGAAGCTTTCTTT; CDR3 protein: CSVARQGGNTEAFF
V gene: TRBV5-1; D gene: TRBD1; CDR3 length: 15; J gene: TRBJ1-4; clone size: NA; CDR3 DNA: TGCGCCAGCAGCCGACAGGGCCTCGATAATGAAAAACTGTTTTTT; CDR3 protein: CASSRQGLDNEKLFF
V gene: TRBV4-2; D gene: TRBD1; CDR3 length: 17; J gene: TRBJ1-5; clone size: NA; CDR3 DNA: TGTGCCAGCAGCCAACCCACAACCGGGACAGGCAATCAGCCCCAGCATTTT; CDR3 protein: CASSQPTTGTGNQPQHF
V gene: TRBV29-1; D gene: TRBD1; CDR3 length: 12; J gene: TRBJ2-1; clone size: NA; CDR3 DNA: TGCAGCGTGCGACAGGGTCCAAGTGAGCAGTTCTTC; CDR3 protein: CSVRQGPSEQFF
V gene: TRBV29-1; D gene: TRBD2; CDR3 length: 15; J gene: TRBJ2-3; clone size: NA; CDR3 DNA: TGCAGCGTCCTGGGACCTAGCGGGGGGGCTGTTACGCAGTATTTT; CDR3 protein: CSVLGPSGGAVTQYF
V gene: TRBV19; D gene: NA; CDR3 length: 13; J gene: TRBJ1-5; clone size: NA; CDR3 DNA: TGTGCCAGTAGTAGGGTAGCCAATCAGCCCCAGCATTTT; CDR3 protein: CASSRVANQPQHF
V gene: TRBV2; D gene: NA; CDR3 length: 14; J gene: TRBJ2-6; clone size: NA; CDR3 DNA: TGTGCCAGCAGGGACACCTCCGGGGCCAACGTCCTGACTTTC; CDR3 protein: CASRDTSGANVLTF
V gene: TRBV5-6; D gene: TRBD2; CDR3 length: 15; J gene: TRBJ2-3; clone size: NA; CDR3 DNA: TGTGCCAGCAGCGAGGGACTAGCAATTGGAGATACGCAGTATTTT; CDR3 protein: CASSEGLAIGDTQYF
V gene: TRBV18; D gene: TRBD1; CDR3 length: 15; J gene: TRBJ2-5; clone size: NA; CDR3 DNA: TGTGCCAGCTCACCGGGACAGTCTGAGTTTGAGACCCAGTACTTC; CDR3 protein: CASSPGQSEFETQYF
V gene: TRBV19; D gene: TRBD2; CDR3 length: 13; J gene: TRBJ2-7; clone size: NA; CDR3 DNA: TGTGCCAGTAGTATTGGACTAGCGTACGAGCAGTACTTC; CDR3 protein: CASSIGLAYEQYF
V gene: TRBV5-1; D gene: NA; CDR3 length: 14; J gene: TRBJ2-5; clone size: once; CDR3 DNA: TGCGCCAGCAGCCCGTCCGGGGGCCAAGAGACCCAGTACTTC; CDR3 protein: CASSPSGGQETQYF
V gene: TRBV3-1/TRBV3-2; D gene: NA; CDR3 length: 15; J gene: TRBJ1-5; clone size: NA; CDR3 DNA: TGTGCCAGCAGCCCGGACACGGCCCTCAATCAGCCCCAGCATTTT; CDR3 protein: CASSPDTALNQPQHF
V gene: TRBV5-1; D gene: NA; CDR3 length: 14; J gene: TRBJ1-1; clone size: NA; CDR3 DNA: TGCGCCAGCAGCTTGGAGAGACAGGTGGGCGAAGCTTTCTTT; CDR3 protein: CASSLERQVGEAFF
V gene: TRBV4-2; D gene: TRBD2; CDR3 length: 16; J gene: TRBJ2-3; clone size: NA; CDR3 DNA: TGTGCCAGCAGCCAGGACCAACTAGCGGGGGGGCTCACGCAGTATTTT; CDR3 protein: CASSQDQLAGGLTQYF
V gene: TRBV7-3; D gene: NA; CDR3 length: 12; J gene: TRBJ2-7; clone size: NA; CDR3 DNA: TGTGCCAGCAGCGCCAACGGGTACGAGCAGTACTTC; CDR3 protein: CASSANGYEQYF
V gene: TRBV6-5; D gene: TRBD2; CDR3 length: 16; J gene: TRBJ2-7; clone size: NA; CDR3 DNA: TGTGCCAGCAGTTACCGACTAGCGGGTAGCTCCTACGAGCAGTACTTC; CDR3 protein: CASSYRLAGSSYEQYF
V gene: TRBV30; D gene: TRBD2; CDR3 length: 14; J gene: TRBJ2-1; clone size: NA; CDR3 DNA: TGTGCCTCAAAGACTAGCGGGGTCTACAATGAGCAGTTCTTC; CDR3 protein: CASKTSGVYNEQFF
V gene: TRBV5-4; D gene: TRBD2; CDR3 length: 19; J gene: TRBJ2-3; clone size: few; CDR3 DNA: TGTGCCAGCAGCTTGTCGAGCGGGGGGGCCCTAGTCGTGAGAGATACGCAGTATTTT; CDR3 protein: CASSLSSGGALVVRDTQYF
V gene: TRBV5-1; D gene: TRBD1; CDR3 length: 15; J gene: TRBJ1-2; clone size: NA; CDR3 DNA: TGCGCCAGCAGCCTTACGCCGGACAGGGGAGGTGGCTACACCTTC; CDR3 protein: CASSLTPDRGGGYTF
V gene: TRBV10-3; D gene: NA; CDR3 length: 16; J gene: TRBJ2-2; clone size: NA; CDR3 DNA: TGTGCCATCAGCCCTACGACAGGTTGGAACACCGGGGAGCTGTTTTTT; CDR3 protein: CAISPTTGWNTGELFF
V gene: TRBV11-3; D gene: NA; CDR3 length: 14; J gene: TRBJ2-3; clone size: NA; CDR3 DNA: TGTGCCAGCAGCCAGGGACATCCCTCAGATACGCAGTATTTT; CDR3 protein: CASSQGHPSDTQYF
V gene: TRBV6-2/TRBV6-3; D gene: NA; CDR3 length: 16; J gene: TRBJ2-3; clone size: NA; CDR3 DNA: TGTGCCAGCAGTTACCCGGAGCTAGCGTCGGCAGATACGCAGTATTTT; CDR3 protein: CASSYPELASADTQYF